This T cell receptor beta chain was retrieved from a study of T cell responses to AZD1222 COVID-19 vaccine. Overall study findings and caveats: Of the AZD1222 recipients, only 5 or 6 were seropositive at baseline. Recipients of two AZD1222 doses showed rising Spike-specific TCR breadth and depth. Repertoires were obtained solely post-peak T cell response.

Concerning this clone itself: Its antigen is still unknown.

TCRdb's copy holds only in-frame clones and misses some; the assay was immunoSEQ multiplex PCR. The sample consists of around 120,000 clones, about 92% of them appearing once. Trimming shortened V by 7 bases and J by 6 bases, and 16 bases separated the two germline ends. CDR3 length equals 13 residues. Germline CDR1 LNHDA, CDR2 SQIVND (reference sequence). Sample: peripheral blood, taken 28 days after the second AZD1222 dose. The V gene is TRBV19, the J gene TRBJ2-7, with D perhaps assigned TRBD1 or TRBD2 (5 bases each). This clonotype was sampled from an adult who received the AZD1222 COVID-19 vaccine. In nucleotides, the CDR3 is TGTGCCAGTAATACTGAGGGGATTGGCGAGCAGTACTTC. This codes for CASNTEGIGEQYF.